The sequence of this T cell receptor (beta chain) was determined in a study of blood T cell repertoires in COVID-19. Study-wide context: T cells, B-cell-depleted T cells, or PBMCs supplied cDNA or gDNA.

The CDR3 runs to 13 residues. The V gene lost 5 bases and the J gene lost 5 bases, with 12 bases spanning the gap. Germline assignment: CDR1 MDHEN and CDR2 SYDVKM. TCRdb's table, derived via immunoSEQ multiplex PCR, lists solely in-frame clones and lacks some. Of about 280,000 clones in the sample, around 89% were seen once. This sequence was found in a woman younger than 35 with acute COVID-19. Sample: PBMCs or T cells enriched from blood (not recorded which). The chain combines TRBV28 with TRBJ1-1; D not resolved. In DNA form, the CDR3 reads TGTGCCAGCAGTCTAACCCCGGGGACTGAAGCTTTCTTT. This encodes CASSLTPGTEAFF.